This T cell receptor (beta chain) comes out of a study of shared clonotypes between healthy human individuals. Across the study: Each donor contributed plates that comprised three CD4 naive, three CD4 memory, two CD8 naive and one CD8 memory. Overall study findings and caveats: Non-shared clonotypes had lower generation probabilities than those shared by all four donors. Several donors held 4.5% to 5% of naive CD4 clonotypes in common.

Deep level was the assay's run setting. Some clones are missing from TCRdb's copy, which holds only in-frame ones; the method was immunoSEQ multiplex PCR. This table holds fewer than 800,000 clones, about 90% found once. Selected positively for CCR7 and CD45RO-negative, naive CD8 cells excluded terminally differentiated effector memory CD45RA+ cells. The CDR3 is made up of 14 amino acids. Germline-derived CDR1 and CDR2 are LNHDA and SQIVND (reference sequence). The V and J ends lost 6 bases and 2 bases respectively, with 14 bases between them. As regards this clone: Antigen specificity is unknown. This sample also contains other DNA sequences that code for the same CDR3.

Sample: naive CD8+ T cells sorted from blood. The clonotype originates from a man between 25 and 39 years old in good health. This rearrangement joins TRBV19 to TRBJ2-7; D tentatively reads TRBD1 or TRBD2 (5 bases each). Here the CDR3 reads CASSASGTTYEQYF. In DNA form, the CDR3 reads TGTGCCAGTAGCGCATCCGGGACGACCTACGAGCAGTACTTC.